This T cell receptor (beta chain) stems from a study of blood T cell repertoires in COVID-19. The repertoire was sequenced with immunoSEQ multiplex PCR; TCRdb's copy has only in-frame clones and lacks some. The data show about 46,000 clones, around 89% seen once. The CDR3 totals 12 residues. V was shortened by 6 bases and J by 10 bases, with 13 bases between the two germline ends. The germline gives CDR1 SGHAT, CDR2 FQNNGV. The sample comprised peripheral blood. The receptor comes from a man in his fifties with active COVID-19. The chain has TRBV11-2 and TRBJ2-1, with D tentatively TRBD2 (7 bases). The CDR3 region has the DNA TGTGCCAGCAGGGGGGGGCCAGGAGAGCAGTTCTTC. Residues: CASRGGPGEQFF.